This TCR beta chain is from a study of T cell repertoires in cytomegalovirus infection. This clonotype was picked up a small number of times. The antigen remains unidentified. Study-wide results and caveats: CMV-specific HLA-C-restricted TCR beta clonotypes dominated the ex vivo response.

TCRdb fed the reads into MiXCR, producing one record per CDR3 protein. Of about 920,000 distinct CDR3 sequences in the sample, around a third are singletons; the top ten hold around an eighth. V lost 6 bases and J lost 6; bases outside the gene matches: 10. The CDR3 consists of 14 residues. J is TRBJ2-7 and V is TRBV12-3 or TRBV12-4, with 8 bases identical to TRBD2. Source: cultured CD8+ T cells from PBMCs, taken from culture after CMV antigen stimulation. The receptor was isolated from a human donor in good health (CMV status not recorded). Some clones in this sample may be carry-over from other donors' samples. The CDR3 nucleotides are TGTGCCAGCAGCCGGAGCGGGGGCCTCCTCGAGCAGTACTTC. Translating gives CASSRSGGLLEQYF.